This TCR beta chain came from a study of blood T cell repertoires in COVID-19. In the study overall: The study drew acute and convalescent COVID-19 samples from the United States, Italy and Spain. T cells, B-cell-depleted T cells, or PBMCs provided the cDNA or gDNA that served as material.

This CDR3 has 14 residues. The V and J ends lost 6 bases and 5 bases, in that order; junction bases with no gene match: 6. CDR1 and CDR2 (germline): LGHDT, YNNKEL (reference sequence). As originally analysed: Estimates of nucleated cell counts were drawn from the amplification of reference gene primers. Sequencing was performed with immunoSEQ multiplex PCR; in TCRdb, only in-frame clones are kept and a portion is missing. V and J calls plus clone size are reproduced from that table; the DNA served to infer D and trimming. The sample records tens of thousands of clones, approximately 85% being singletons. The Seattle patients, enrolled during active infection, were followed longitudinally.

Sample: peripheral blood. This sequence originates from a man aged 60-69 years with COVID-19, enrolled during active disease. The chain has TRBV3-1 (or the pseudogene TRBV3-2) and TRBJ1-5, with 8 bases identical to TRBD1. The CDR3 here is CASSSDRGYQPQHF. CDR3 sequence (DNA): TGTGCCAGCAGTTCCGACAGGGGCTATCAGCCCCAGCATTTT.